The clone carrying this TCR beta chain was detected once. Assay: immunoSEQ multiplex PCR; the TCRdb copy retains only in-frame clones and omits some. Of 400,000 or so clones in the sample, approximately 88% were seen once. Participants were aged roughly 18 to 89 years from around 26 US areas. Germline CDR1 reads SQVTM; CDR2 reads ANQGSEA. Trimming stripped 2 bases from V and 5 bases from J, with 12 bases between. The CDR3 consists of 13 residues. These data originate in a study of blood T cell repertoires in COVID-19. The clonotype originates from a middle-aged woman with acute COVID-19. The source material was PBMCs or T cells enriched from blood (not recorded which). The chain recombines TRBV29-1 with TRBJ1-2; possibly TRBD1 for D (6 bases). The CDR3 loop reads CSVESNRVYGYTF. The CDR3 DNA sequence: TGCAGCGTTGAAAGTAACAGGGTGTATGGCTACACCTTC.